This T cell receptor (beta chain) was documented in a study of T cells in Graves' hyperthyroidism and ophthalmopathy. The wider study: Staff took peripheral blood when the initial diagnosis was made, before any treatment began. Study-wide results and limits: Most thyroid clonotypes that were expanded above 0.001 also turned up in blood. The model predicted ophthalmopathy a median around 6.5 months before onset.

Amplification of TCR beta CDR3 regions was performed using RNA transcripts as template. First-round RT-PCR of the TCR CDR3 relied on the HTBI primer set. MiXCR, run by TCRdb on the multiplex PCR reads, gives a single entry per CDR3 protein. Here the sample spans some 620,000 distinct CDR3 sequences, around 15% being singletons. The junction had 5 bases not matched to a gene; V was cut back by 3 bases and J by 0 bases. Germline-derived CDR1 and CDR2 are SEHNR and FQNEAQ (reference sequence). CDR3 length: 17 amino acids. For the diagnoses, clinical symptoms, serum thyroxine and TRAb, thyroid ultrasound and orbital computed tomography were used. The sample holds a few counts of this clonotype. Antigen: not known.

The source material was blood. The receptor comes from a woman aged 25 to 39 with Graves' hyperthyroidism. The V gene is TRBV7-9, the J gene TRBJ2-1, with 10 bases identical to TRBD2. The CDR3 nucleotides are TGTGCCAGCAGCTTTGGACTAGCGGAGAGCTCCTACAATGAGCAGTTCTTC. This encodes CASSFGLAESSYNEQFF.